This TCR beta chain was profiled in a study of shared clonotypes between healthy human individuals. Study-wide findings and caveats: Deeper or shallower sequencing was expected to change how clonotypes are shared among donors.

This table comes from immunoSEQ multiplex PCR, and its TCRdb copy is limited to in-frame clones, with some not included. In the table there are a few million clones, approximately 94% of which are singletons. Note on this clone: Antigen specificity is unknown.

Trimming took 4 bases from V and 7 from J, leaving 20 bases between them. Germline lookup yields CDR1 SGDLS and CDR2 YYNGEE. This CDR3 contains 15 residues. The TCR was taken from a man between 18 and 35 years old in good health. The sequencing sample was made of naive CD4+ T cells sorted from blood. As to subset: CD45RA+ positively selected. This chain links TRBV9 with TRBJ1-2, with D perhaps TRBD1 (6 bases). DNA for the CDR3: TGTGCCAGCAGCTCCCGGAATTGGGACATCGGTGGCTACACCTTC. It yields the protein CASSSRNWDIGGYTF.